Here is one T cell receptor beta chain with its context. This clonotype was counted only a few times. Its antigen target is currently unknown. No per-base quality is available; no much larger clone lies one base away. This specimen belongs to a study of blood T cells in healthy people across ages (dated by TCRdb to between 2014 and 2017). Study-level background: In model experiments, template switching captured about one uniquely barcoded TCR beta cDNA molecule for every two T cells. The study measured age-related changes in TCR beta repertoire diversity using deep sequencing normalized with unique cDNA molecular identifiers. Four age groups were formed from the donors: young (average roughly 16 years), middle-aged (around 41), aged (roughly 58) and long-lived (roughly 81). To avoid experimental bias, donors of different ages were randomly spread across the sequencing lanes. The study analyzed two additional independent replicas of 1 million unique cDNA reads from the same blood draw for two donors, one aged 18 to 30 and one aged 80 or older.

V was cut back by 1 base and J by 5 bases, leaving a gap of 15 bases between them. Reading from cysteine to phenylalanine, the CDR3 counts 16 amino acids. The only DNA kept is the CDR3, 48 bases in frame from the first base. For CDR1 and CDR2, the germline V gene lists MGHRA and YSYEKL. The library came from 5' RACE. Sequenced using an Illumina HiSeq 2500. A second 7 to 11 cycle PCR used a sample-barcoded 5' primer and a J-beta primer mix. Each TCR beta cDNA molecule received a unique molecular identifier from a template-switch 5' adaptor carrying 12 random nucleotides. Each sample yielded at least 3 million CDR3-containing paired-end reads. All of the RNA was converted into first-strand cDNA using the Mint cDNA synthesis kit, with a TRBC-specific oligonucleotide serving as the primer. All cDNA was treated with uracil-DNA glycosylase and then went through a first 18-cycle PCR with the universal primers M1SS and BC2_uni_R. Turning to the authors' computational methods: Normalization of each sample was performed by random selection of 1 million high-quality reads, each carrying a distinct molecular identifier. Instead of being binned into consensus sequences, reads that shared molecular identifiers were thrown out. MiTCR, run with a Q25 quality threshold and the strictest error-elimination algorithm, handled CDR3 identification, clonotype clustering and error correction. Lower-bound total TCR beta diversity was estimated with a nonparametric unseen species model using Euler transformation. TCRdb handled the public reads itself, with Q25 trimming in fastp and clone calling in MiXCR, and kept productive beta chains. Rows with one shared CDR3 protein collapse into an entry with the most common genes and DNA. The V and J calls and clone size come from TCRdb's table, not from the authors' own analysis. In all, the sample holds 1.4 million to 1.5 million distinct CDR3 sequences, and 42% of those were seen once. The biggest ten clones account for approximately 7.9% of the sample.

The approximately 39 donors, aged about 6 to 100 years, were systemically healthy Caucasian individuals from Russia. Each donor gave ten milliliters of peripheral blood, drawn into EDTA-treated Vacutainer tubes. PBMCs were isolated by Ficoll-Paque density-gradient centrifugation, with at least 6.5 million obtained per sample. Total RNA, at least 5 micrograms per sample, was extracted from PBMCs with Trizol reagent. Naive CD45RAhigh/CD27high T cell percentages were measured by flow cytometry on a PBMC aliquot from every donor. Overall study outcomes, separate from this receptor: A strong correlation was found between observed TCR beta diversity and the percentage of naive T cells measured by flow cytometry. As age increased, observed TCR beta diversity per million T cells dropped in a roughly linear way, and a significant reduction was already evident by age about 40. Estimates of total diversity based on one million sequenced T cells were considered lower bounds and underestimates. Compared with the aged group, more naive CD4+ T cells, fewer expanded clones and increased TCR diversity were shown by the long-lived group, suggesting age selection. Because profiling used bulk unsorted PBMCs, naive and antigen-experienced compartments could not be compared conclusively. Because the CMV infection status of the donors was unknown, age-related changes in expanded clonotypes may potentially have been confounded.

The sequenced material came from blood. The clonotype was recovered from a woman aged 18 to 35 in good health. The rearrangement joined TRBV4-1 to TRBJ1-5; a tentative D call is TRBD1 (6 bases match). The DNA sequence is TGCGCCAGCAGCCAAGTCCCCGGGGGGCGCGATCAGCCCCAGCATTTT. It encodes CASSQVPGGRDQPQHF.